Listed below are T cell receptor beta chains from one sample, sequenced in a study of Ad26.COV2.S vaccination and SARS-CoV-2 variants. Repertoires were generated with immunoSEQ multiplex PCR, while TCRdb's copy carries only in-frame clones and drops some. The table records about 480,000 clones, 70% to 90% of them present only once. This sample comprised peripheral blood, obtained in a trial of Ad26.COV2.S vaccine versus placebo. The receptor set was obtained from a person between 18 and 65 years old who received the Ad26.COV2.S COVID-19 vaccine or a placebo. Both conserved end residues are trimmed from each CDR3. The size of a clone is reported for some rows only, either as once, few or many, or as a class for expanded clones.

v_gene	j_gene	abundance	CDR3aa
TRBV27	TRBJ2-1	once	ASRPGLAGYNEQF
TRBV28	TRBJ1-5	.	ASSFGGSGQPQH
TRBV30	TRBJ2-2	.	AWSVVTRASGELF
TRBV19	TRBJ1-1	.	ASTGQGATEAF
TRBV23-1	TRBJ1-1	.	ASHLLKRGLHTEAF
TRBV6-5	TRBJ1-1	.	ASSRGSNEAF
TRBV28	TRBJ2-3	once	ASSLPGLAGAADTQY
TRBV12-3/TRBV12-4	TRBJ2-7	once	ASSLGAYYEQY
TRBV2	TRBJ1-1	.	ASSAGTGMSTEAF
TRBV28	TRBJ1-5	.	ASSWGAGGQPQH
TRBV3-1/TRBV3-2	TRBJ2-7	.	ASSPRGAYEQY
TRBV7-2	TRBJ1-1	.	ASSIQSQGRTEAF
TRBV9	TRBJ2-1	.	ASSAGSGAWNEQF
TRBV3-1/TRBV3-2	TRBJ2-3	.	ASRRMMDTQY
TRBV13	TRBJ1-1	few	ASSLRTNYEAF
TRBV7-9	TRBJ1-3	.	ASSPGGNTIY
TRBV5-1	TRBJ1-1	.	ASSPQGSNTEAF
TRBV24-1	TRBJ1-5	.	ATSESGNQPQH
TRBV15	TRBJ2-7	.	ATSRDLVRSVEQY
TRBV15	TRBJ2-7	.	ATSRDLGSNGEQY
TRBV7-9	TRBJ1-2	.	ASSRFRDNLYGYT
TRBV3-1/TRBV3-2	TRBJ1-2	.	ASSSNGGRGYT
TRBV5-1	TRBJ2-2	.	ASSMQQGAGELF
TRBV27	TRBJ2-2	.	ASTRGLNTGELF
TRBV19	TRBJ1-4	.	ASSITFVAQSEKLF
TRBV27	TRBJ2-1	.	ASSLSYFGGLASGNYNEQF
TRBV19	TRBJ2-2	.	ASSIADLDGTTTGELF
TRBV7-2	TRBJ2-7	.	ASSLARTNYEQY
TRBV5-4	TRBJ2-7	.	ASSRLGGNIPSYEQY
TRBV6-5	TRBJ1-2	.	ASRTARGRVEGYT
TRBV14	TRBJ2-5	.	ASSQNLLTGAQY
TRBV5-1	TRBJ2-7	.	ASSTRTGGSYEQY
TRBV27	TRBJ2-1	.	ASSLGIKGNEQF
TRBV4-2	TRBJ2-3	.	ASSQGTSGGTTDTQY
TRBV24-1	TRBJ1-3	.	AAQQGSGNTIY
TRBV7-6	TRBJ1-2	once	ASSLARGLGYT
TRBV5-6	TRBJ2-7	.	ASSSGYYEQY
TRBV19	TRBJ1-2	.	ASSIDGGSSIYGYT
TRBV3-1/TRBV3-2	TRBJ1-2	.	ASSPDRTNGYT
TRBV7-3	TRBJ2-7	.	ASSLGLSGEQY
TRBV18	TRBJ2-1	.	ASSPTGTGAGEQF